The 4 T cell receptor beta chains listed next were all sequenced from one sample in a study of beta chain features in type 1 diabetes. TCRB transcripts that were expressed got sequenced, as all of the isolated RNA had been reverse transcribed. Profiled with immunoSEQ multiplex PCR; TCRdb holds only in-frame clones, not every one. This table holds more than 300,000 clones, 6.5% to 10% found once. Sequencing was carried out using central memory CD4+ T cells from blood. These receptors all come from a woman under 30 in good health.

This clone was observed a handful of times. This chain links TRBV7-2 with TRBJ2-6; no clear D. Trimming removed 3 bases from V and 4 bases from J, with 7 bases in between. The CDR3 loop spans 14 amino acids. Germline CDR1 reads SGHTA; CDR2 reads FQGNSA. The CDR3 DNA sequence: TGTGCCAGCAGCTTTCAGTCCGGGGCCAACGTCCTGACTTTC. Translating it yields CASSFQSGANVLTF.

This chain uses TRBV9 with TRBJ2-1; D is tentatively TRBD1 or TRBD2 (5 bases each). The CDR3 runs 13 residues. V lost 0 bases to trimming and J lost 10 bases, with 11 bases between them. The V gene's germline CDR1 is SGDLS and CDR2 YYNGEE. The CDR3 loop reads CASSVVGATEQFF. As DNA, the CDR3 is TGTGCCAGCAGCGTAGTCGGGGCTACGGAGCAGTTCTTC.

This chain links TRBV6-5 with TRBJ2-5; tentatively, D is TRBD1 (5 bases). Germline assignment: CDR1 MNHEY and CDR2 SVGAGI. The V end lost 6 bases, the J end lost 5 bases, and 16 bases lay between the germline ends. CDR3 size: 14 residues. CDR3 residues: CASSTGPPSETQYF. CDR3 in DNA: TGTGCCAGCAGCACAGGTCCACCATCGGAGACCCAGTACTTC.

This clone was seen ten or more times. The CDR3 loop is CASSSYQGGGNTIYF. DNA of the CDR3: TGTGCCAGCAGCTCGTATCAGGGAGGTGGAAACACCATATATTTT. The genes are TRBV7-2 and TRBJ1-3, with a possible D match to TRBD1 (5 bases). The CDR3 sequence is 15 residues long. Trimming stripped 4 bases from V and 3 bases from J, with 13 bases between. Germline CDR1 is SGHTA and CDR2 is FQGNSA.